This T cell receptor (beta chain) was identified in a study of blood T cell repertoires in COVID-19. Study in general: There were acute and convalescent COVID-19 samples, and they came from the United States, Italy and Spain. PBMCs, B-cell-depleted T cells, or T cells were the source of the cDNA or gDNA that made up the material.

As processed by the authors: Researchers report that nucleated cell counts were estimated from reference gene primer amplification. The data were produced by immunoSEQ multiplex PCR, yet TCRdb's version contains in-frame clones alone and is incomplete. The V and J calls and the clone size are those of that table, but D and trimming were determined from the DNA. The data contain about 90,000 clones, 76% of them singletons. Germline V gene lookup returns CDR1 MNHEY and CDR2 SMNVEV (reference sequence). V was trimmed by 2 bases and J by 1 base, leaving 11 bases between them. CDR3 length equals 15 residues.

The rearrangement links TRBV27 to TRBJ1-2; D perhaps matches TRBD1 (5 bases). The sequenced sample was peripheral blood. This TCR came from a man between 65 and 85 years old with acute or convalescent COVID-19. The CDR3 DNA sequence: TGTGCCAGCAGTTTAAGTCCGGGGGGTAACTATGGCTACACCTTC. Translation gives CASSLSPGGNYGYTF.